This TCR beta chain was identified during a study of T cell changes during pregnancy in multiple sclerosis. Per germline, CDR1 MGHRA and CDR2 YSYEKL. The V gene lost 1 base and the J gene lost 2 bases, with 12 bases spanning the gap. The CDR3 spans 15 residues. Clones were sequenced by immunoSEQ multiplex PCR, and TCRdb holds only the in-frame ones, with some missing. The profile shows some 63,000 clones, roughly 90% of them singletons. The chain employs TRBV4-1 and TRBJ2-7; TRBD1 might be the D (6 bases). The sequence was obtained from a female donor with multiple sclerosis, enrolled in a pregnancy study. The material was peripheral blood, obtained before pregnancy. The CDR3 nucleotides are TGCGCCAGCAGCCAAGGACCCCAGGGGACCTACGAGCAGTACTTC. This gives the protein CASSQGPQGTYEQYF.